This T cell receptor beta chain is from a study of T cells in Graves' hyperthyroidism and ophthalmopathy. Study outcomes and limitations: Most thyroid clonotypes expanded above 0.001 appeared in blood too.

Ten or more counts support this clonotype. No antigen is known for it. V was pared by 7 bases and J by 1 base, with 17 bases between. The CDR3 loop spans 16 amino acids. Under 3 months was the duration of disease in ophthalmopathy patients, who also had a Clinical Activity Score of at least 3 and a NOSPECS grade of at least 4. RNA transcripts yielded amplified TCR beta CDR3 regions. HTBI primers were used for first-round RT-PCR of the TCR CDR3. Each CDR3 protein is one row after TCRdb ran MiXCR on the multiplex PCR reads. Of around 530,000 distinct CDR3 sequences listed, roughly 18% are singletons. This TCR came from a woman aged 18-35 years with Graves' ophthalmopathy. The sequenced sample was blood. The gene calls are TRBV12-3 or TRBV12-4 and TRBJ2-4; no clear D. For the CDR3, the DNA is TGTGCCAGCACCTCGTTCAGCCTGTTTGCCAAAAACATTCAGTACTTC. This translates into CASTSFSLFAKNIQYF.